Listed below are T cell receptor beta chains from one sample, sequenced in a study of spatial heterogeneity in lung cancer. TCRdb processed the 5' RACE reads anew with MiXCR; each CDR3 protein has one entry. The data hold thousands of distinct CDR3 sequences, with less than 6% observed a single time. Sequenced here: lung tumor tissue, sampled at surgery. These receptors came from a female donor with early-stage non-small cell lung cancer. CDR3s include the opening cysteine and the closing phenylalanine or tryptophan. The order of the fields is J gene, D gene, clone size, V gene, CDR3 protein, CDR3 DNA. D genes are given only for firm matches. The size entry is marked missing in some rows and otherwise reads once, few, many or a size class.

J gene: TRBJ2-6
D gene: NA
clone size: many
V gene: TRBV15
CDR3 protein: CATSRYDGANVLTF
CDR3 DNA: TGTGCCACCAGCAGGTACGACGGGGCCAACGTCCTGACTTTC

J gene: TRBJ2-2
D gene: NA
clone size: many
V gene: TRBV2
CDR3 protein: CASSEHLPRRSGELFF
CDR3 DNA: TGTGCCAGCAGTGAACACTTACCCCGGCGGTCCGGGGAGCTGTTTTTT

J gene: TRBJ2-2
D gene: TRBD2
clone size: few
V gene: TRBV9
CDR3 protein: CASSVSTSGNTGELFF
CDR3 DNA: TGTGCCAGCAGCGTATCCACTAGCGGAAACACCGGGGAGCTGTTTTTT

J gene: TRBJ2-1
D gene: NA
clone size: many
V gene: TRBV6-5
CDR3 protein: CASSPDSNSYNEQFF
CDR3 DNA: TGTGCCAGCAGCCCAGACTCAAACTCCTACAATGAGCAGTTCTTC

J gene: TRBJ1-4
D gene: NA
clone size: many
V gene: TRBV6-5
CDR3 protein: CASSYGRRSATNEKLFF
CDR3 DNA: TGTGCCAGCAGTTACGGTCGGCGCAGCGCAACTAATGAAAAACTGTTTTTT

J gene: TRBJ2-3
D gene: NA
clone size: NA
V gene: TRBV11-2
CDR3 protein: CASSLAMLSGTDTQYF
CDR3 DNA: TGTGCCAGCAGCTTAGCGATGCTATCCGGCACAGATACGCAGTATTTT

J gene: TRBJ2-3
D gene: NA
clone size: many
V gene: TRBV4-3
CDR3 protein: CASSQVSGADTQYF
CDR3 DNA: TGCGCCAGCAGCCAAGTTTCAGGGGCAGATACGCAGTATTTT

J gene: TRBJ1-6
D gene: NA
clone size: many
V gene: TRBV11-2
CDR3 protein: CASSLGGTGPYNSPLHF
CDR3 DNA: TGTGCCAGCAGCTTAGGAGGGACCGGGCCATATAATTCACCCCTCCACTTT

J gene: TRBJ1-2
D gene: NA
clone size: medium-sized
V gene: TRBV3-1
CDR3 protein: CASSYGAYGYTF
CDR3 DNA: TGTGCCAGCAGCTATGGTGCCTATGGCTACACCTTC

J gene: TRBJ1-1
D gene: NA
clone size: many
V gene: TRBV6-2/TRBV6-3
CDR3 protein: CASRKGLQATEAFF
CDR3 DNA: TGTGCCAGCAGGAAGGGACTCCAGGCCACTGAAGCTTTCTTT

J gene: TRBJ2-7
D gene: TRBD2
clone size: many
V gene: TRBV7-2
CDR3 protein: CASSLVGLAGGNYEQYF
CDR3 DNA: TGTGCCAGCAGCTTAGTGGGACTAGCGGGGGGCAACTACGAGCAGTACTTC

J gene: TRBJ1-5
D gene: TRBD1
clone size: many
V gene: TRBV12-3/TRBV12-4
CDR3 protein: CASSQTGGRNQPQHF
CDR3 DNA: TGTGCCAGCAGTCAAACAGGGGGCAGGAATCAGCCCCAGCATTTT

J gene: TRBJ2-1
D gene: TRBD2
clone size: many
V gene: TRBV6-1
CDR3 protein: CASSDRTSGINEQFF
CDR3 DNA: TGTGCCAGCAGTGATAGGACTAGCGGGATAAATGAGCAGTTCTTC

J gene: TRBJ1-1
D gene: TRBD1
clone size: NA
V gene: TRBV11-2
CDR3 protein: CASSARQGMNTEAFF
CDR3 DNA: TGTGCCAGCAGCGCCCGACAGGGCATGAACACTGAAGCTTTCTTT

J gene: TRBJ2-5
D gene: NA
clone size: NA
V gene: TRBV20-1
CDR3 protein: CSAREFYRFRNQETQYF
CDR3 DNA: TGCAGTGCTAGAGAATTTTACCGATTCCGGAACCAAGAGACCCAGTACTTC

J gene: TRBJ1-1
D gene: NA
clone size: many
V gene: TRBV3-1
CDR3 protein: CASSKPQNTEAFF
CDR3 DNA: TGTGCCAGCAGCAAACCCCAGAACACTGAAGCTTTCTTT

J gene: TRBJ2-1
D gene: TRBD2
clone size: few
V gene: TRBV7-2
CDR3 protein: CASSLAGLTSLEQFF
CDR3 DNA: TGTGCCAGCAGCTTAGCGGGTTTGACTAGCCTCGAGCAGTTCTTC

J gene: TRBJ2-3
D gene: NA
clone size: many
V gene: TRBV12-5
CDR3 protein: CASGSPYTQYF
CDR3 DNA: TGTGCTAGTGGTTCTCCCTATACGCAGTATTTT

J gene: TRBJ2-5
D gene: NA
clone size: many
V gene: TRBV20-1
CDR3 protein: CSARDPNQETQYF
CDR3 DNA: TGCAGTGCTAGAGATCCCAACCAAGAGACCCAGTACTTC

J gene: TRBJ2-3
D gene: TRBD1
clone size: many
V gene: TRBV18
CDR3 protein: CASPLTGLSTDTQYF
CDR3 DNA: TGTGCCAGCCCATTGACAGGGCTGAGCACAGATACGCAGTATTTT

J gene: TRBJ2-3
D gene: TRBD2
clone size: many
V gene: TRBV5-1
CDR3 protein: CASSLPGSGRGVPDTQYF
CDR3 DNA: TGCGCCAGCAGCTTGCCCGGGAGCGGGAGAGGGGTCCCAGATACGCAGTATTTT

J gene: TRBJ2-2
D gene: TRBD2
clone size: many
V gene: TRBV11-2
CDR3 protein: CASTAGTSGTGELFF
CDR3 DNA: TGTGCCAGCACCGCCGGGACTAGCGGGACCGGGGAGCTGTTTTTT

J gene: TRBJ2-1
D gene: TRBD2
clone size: NA
V gene: TRBV19
CDR3 protein: CASSIPTSAGYEQFF
CDR3 DNA: TGTGCCAGTAGTATTCCGACTAGCGCGGGTTATGAGCAGTTCTTC

J gene: TRBJ2-1
D gene: TRBD2
clone size: NA
V gene: TRBV2
CDR3 protein: CASSEKRLAVGEFF
CDR3 DNA: TGTGCCAGCAGTGAAAAAAGGCTAGCGGTCGGGGAGTTCTTC

J gene: TRBJ2-1
D gene: TRBD2
clone size: many
V gene: TRBV9
CDR3 protein: CASSVGSSGAYNEQFF
CDR3 DNA: TGTGCCAGCAGCGTAGGATCTAGCGGAGCCTACAATGAGCAGTTCTTC

J gene: TRBJ2-1
D gene: TRBD2
clone size: many
V gene: TRBV6-1
CDR3 protein: CASSGTRIRQFF
CDR3 DNA: TGTGCCAGCAGTGGGACTAGGATACGGCAGTTCTTC

J gene: TRBJ2-2
D gene: NA
clone size: many
V gene: TRBV6-5
CDR3 protein: CASSYSGRDTGELFF
CDR3 DNA: TGTGCCAGCAGTTACTCGGGCCGGGACACCGGGGAGCTGTTTTTT